Shown below are 6 T cell receptor beta chains from a single sample sequenced in a study of OX40 agonist ivuxolimab in advanced cancers. The library was generated by the immunoSEQ multiplex PCR assay. Sourced from immuneACCESS, this table was stored by TCRdb with only in-frame sequences that have V and J called. A share of the clones is absent; for the studies checked, an unresolved V gene accounts for under half, and the remainder has no known explanation. The sample table lists about 52,000 clones, around 80% of them with a count of one. The top ten clones comprise roughly 12% of the sample. Specimen: CD4+ or CD8+ T cells sorted from blood, collected in a trial of the OX40 agonist ivuxolimab. These receptor sequences come from an adult with an advanced solid tumor such as melanoma, head and neck, liver or kidney cancer.

The chain carries TRBV6-4 and TRBJ2-1; TRBD1 matches 9 bases. This CDR3 spans 14 amino acids. Trimming cost V 4 bases and J 7 bases; bases outside gene matches: 5. The germline CDR1 and CDR2 sequences are MRHNA and SNTAGT. CDR3 sequence: CASSAHRGRNEQFF. The CDR3 DNA reads as TGTGCCAGCAGTGCTCACAGGGGGCGGAATGAGCAGTTCTTC.

This sequence joins TRBV6-5 and TRBJ2-3; D tentatively fits TRBD1 or TRBD2 (6 bases each). The CDR3 loop spans 15 amino acids. V dropped 2 bases and J dropped 2 bases, with 11 bases sitting between them. Germline V lookup: CDR1 MNHEY, CDR2 SVGAGI. CDR3 sequence (DNA): TGTGCCAGCAGTTACCGGGGGCCATCCACAGATACGCAGTATTTT. Encoded protein: CASSYRGPSTDTQYF.

The V call is TRBV5-1, the J call TRBJ1-1; D is perhaps TRBD1 (6 bases). Germline V gives CDR1 SGHRS, CDR2 YFSETQ. Trimming left V 4 bases short and J 6 bases short, with 19 bases between. This CDR3 is 15 amino acids long. CDR3 nucleotides: TGCGCCAGCAGCCAAGCGACCAACAGGGTCGCTGAAGCTTTCTTT. It codes for CASSQATNRVAEAFF.

This chain links TRBV7-2 with TRBJ2-4; D unclear. Germline assignment: CDR1 SGHTA and CDR2 FQGNSA. V was trimmed by 2 bases and J by 4 bases, leaving 12 bases between them. CDR3 length: 15 amino acids. CDR3 region: CASSLTGPVKNIQYF. CDR3 in DNA: TGTGCCAGCAGCTTAACTGGGCCGGTTAAAAACATTCAGTACTTC.

This clone was detected only once. The genes are TRBV7-8 and TRBJ1-5, with D tentatively TRBD1 (6 bases). Trimming shortened V by 2 bases and J by 0 bases, and 14 bases separated the two germline ends. This CDR3 contains 17 residues. The germline CDR1 and CDR2 sequences are SGHVS and FQNEAQ. For the CDR3, the DNA is TGTGCCAGCAGCTTAAGGGGGGCAGGGTTTAGCAATCAGCCCCAGCATTTT. Protein sequence: CASSLRGAGFSNQPQHF.

The chain is built from TRBV10-3 and TRBJ2-7; TRBD2 is a possible D gene (6 bases). Germline lookup yields CDR1 ENHRY and CDR2 SYGVKD. The CDR3 sequence is 13 residues long. The V end was cut by 3 bases, the J end by 9 bases, with 15 bases between. CDR3 loop: CAISERGGSGQYV. CDR3 in DNA: TGTGCCATCAGTGAACGGGGAGGAAGTGGGCAGTACGTC.